This TCR beta chain was identified during a study of blood T cell repertoires in COVID-19. Across the whole study: The United States, Italy and Spain supplied acute and convalescent COVID-19 samples. PBMCs, B-cell-depleted T cells, or T cells provided the cDNA or gDNA that made up the material.

Germline V gene lookup returns CDR1 SGHTA and CDR2 FQGNSA. Trimming removed 4 bases from V and 2 bases from J, with 9 bases in between. The CDR3 consists of 14 residues. In this sample, this clone turned up once. In the study's own analysis: Reference gene primer amplification gave estimated nucleated cell counts. TCRdb keeps only in-frame clones here, not all; method: immunoSEQ multiplex PCR. The V and J calls and the clone size are those of that table, but D and trimming were determined from the DNA. The repertoire holds tens of thousands of clones, with around 90% as singletons. The sample comprised peripheral blood. The chain uses TRBV7-2 and TRBJ1-5; D is possibly TRBD1 (6 bases). The TCR originated in a woman between 40 and 55 years old with acute or convalescent COVID-19. CDR3 nucleotide sequence: TGTGCCAGCAGCTCGTCAGGGGGCAATCAGCCCCAGCATTTT. This gives the protein CASSSSGGNQPQHF.